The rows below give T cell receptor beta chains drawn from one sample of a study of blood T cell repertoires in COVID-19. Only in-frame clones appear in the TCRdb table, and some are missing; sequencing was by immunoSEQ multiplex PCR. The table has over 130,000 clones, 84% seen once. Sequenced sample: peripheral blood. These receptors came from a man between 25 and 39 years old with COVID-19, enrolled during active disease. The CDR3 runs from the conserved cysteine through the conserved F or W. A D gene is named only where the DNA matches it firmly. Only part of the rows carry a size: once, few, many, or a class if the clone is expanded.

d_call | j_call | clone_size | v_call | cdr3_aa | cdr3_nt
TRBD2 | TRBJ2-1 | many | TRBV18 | CASSLGLAGYNEQFF | TGTGCCAGCTCCCTGGGACTAGCGGGATACAATGAGCAGTTCTTC
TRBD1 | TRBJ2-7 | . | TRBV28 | CASSLRQGALWQYF | TGTGCCAGCAGTTTGAGACAGGGGGCGTTGTGGCAGTACTTC
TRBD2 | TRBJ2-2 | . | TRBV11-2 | CASSQAGGDTGELFF | TGTGCCAGCAGCCAAGCGGGAGGGGACACCGGGGAGCTGTTTTTT
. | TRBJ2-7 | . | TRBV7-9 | CASSRGGGRVEQYF | TGTGCCAGCAGCAGAGGAGGAGGACGGGTCGAGCAGTACTTC
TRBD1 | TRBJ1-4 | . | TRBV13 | CASSSGQGGLNEKLFF | TGTGCCAGCAGCTCGGGACAGGGGGGCCTTAATGAAAAACTGTTTTTT
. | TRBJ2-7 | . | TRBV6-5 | CAIPRREKVACEQYF | TGTGCCATCCCCAGGAGGGAGAAGGTGGCCTGCGAGCAGTACTTC
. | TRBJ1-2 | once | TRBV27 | CASARLGANYGYTF | TGTGCCAGCGCTAGGTTAGGTGCTAACTATGGCTACACCTTC
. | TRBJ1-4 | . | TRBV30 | CSVSSNEKLFF | TGTTCCGTGAGCTCTAATGAAAAACTGTTTTTT
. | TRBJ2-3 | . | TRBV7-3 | CASSQFGSWADTQYF | TGTGCCAGCAGCCAATTTGGGAGTTGGGCAGATACGCAGTATTTT
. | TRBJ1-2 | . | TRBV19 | CASKGGTAYGYTF | TGTGCCAGTAAGGGCGGGACGGCTTATGGCTACACCTTC
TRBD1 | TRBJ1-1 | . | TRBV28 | CASSLIGRGPDTEAFF | TGTGCCAGCAGTTTAATAGGCAGGGGGCCGGACACTGAAGCTTTCTTT
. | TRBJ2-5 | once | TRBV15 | CATSYLRQGETQYF | TGTGCCACCAGCTACCTACGGCAGGGAGAGACCCAGTACTTC
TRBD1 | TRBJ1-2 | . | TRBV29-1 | CSAIPPILAGGLTPNYGYTF | TGCAGCGCAATCCCCCCTATTCTGGCAGGGGGCCTAACTCCTAACTATGGCTACACCTTC
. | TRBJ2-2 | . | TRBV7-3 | CASSLSYTGELFF | TGTGCCAGCAGCTTATCCTACACCGGGGAGCTGTTTTTT
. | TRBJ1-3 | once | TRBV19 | CASSMQGEVTGNTIYF | TGTGCCAGTAGTATGCAGGGTGAAGTAACTGGAAACACCATATATTTT
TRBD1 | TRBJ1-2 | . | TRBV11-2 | CASTPGQGYGYTF | TGTGCCAGCACCCCGGGACAGGGCTATGGCTACACCTTC
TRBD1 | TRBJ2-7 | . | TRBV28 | CASSPQGQGSYEQYF | TGTGCCAGCAGTCCCCAAGGACAGGGTTCCTACGAGCAGTACTTC
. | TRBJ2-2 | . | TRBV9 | CASSVVQAVNTGELFF | TGTGCCAGCAGCGTAGTACAAGCGGTCAACACCGGGGAGCTGTTTTTT
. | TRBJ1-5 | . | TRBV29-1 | CSAVLRGSGNQPQHF | TGCAGCGCCGTGCTAAGGGGGTCGGGAAATCAGCCCCAGCATTTT
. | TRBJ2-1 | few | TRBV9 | CASSADRRGNEQFF | TGTGCCAGCAGCGCCGATAGGCGGGGCAATGAGCAGTTCTTC
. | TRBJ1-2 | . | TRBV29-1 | CSVARGGGGYGYTF | TGCAGCGTTGCTCGGGGAGGAGGAGGCTATGGCTACACCTTC
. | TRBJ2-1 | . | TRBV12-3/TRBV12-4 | CASSPSWGDEQFF | TGTGCCAGCAGCCCCTCCTGGGGGGATGAGCAGTTCTTC
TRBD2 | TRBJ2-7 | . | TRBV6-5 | CASRDVATGGYEQYF | TGTGCCAGCAGGGACGTAGCCACGGGGGGCTACGAGCAGTACTTC
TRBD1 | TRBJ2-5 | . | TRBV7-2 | CASSPRQGWETQYF | TGTGCCAGCAGCCCCCGACAGGGTTGGGAGACCCAGTACTTC
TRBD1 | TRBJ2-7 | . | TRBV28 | CASSLWGDSSYEQYF | TGTGCCAGCAGTTTATGGGGGGACAGCTCCTACGAGCAGTACTTC
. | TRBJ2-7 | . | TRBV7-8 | CASSLSLGGIEQYF | TGTGCCAGCAGCTTATCCCTCGGGGGAATCGAGCAGTACTTC
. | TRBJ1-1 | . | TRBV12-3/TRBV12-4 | CASLRGGNTEAFF | TGTGCCAGCCTTAGGGGGGGGAACACTGAAGCTTTCTTT
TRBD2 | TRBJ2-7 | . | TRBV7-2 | CASSPQAGSTYEQYF | TGTGCCAGCAGCCCCCAAGCGGGGAGTACCTACGAGCAGTACTTC
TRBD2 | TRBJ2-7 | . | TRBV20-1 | CSASASTSGRSDEQYF | TGCAGTGCCAGTGCCTCAACTAGCGGGAGGTCCGACGAGCAGTACTTC
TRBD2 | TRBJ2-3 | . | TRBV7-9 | CATSTTSVTQAYSTDTQYF | TGTGCCACCTCCACGACTAGCGTTACTCAAGCGTATAGCACAGATACGCAGTATTTT
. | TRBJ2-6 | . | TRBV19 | CASSILQGAGANVLTF | TGTGCCAGTAGTATACTACAGGGAGCTGGGGCCAACGTCCTGACTTTC
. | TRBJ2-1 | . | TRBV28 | CASSPMVGGAPYNEQFF | TGTGCCAGCAGTCCTATGGTGGGGGGAGCTCCCTACAATGAGCAGTTCTTC
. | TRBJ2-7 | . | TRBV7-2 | CASSLPRHSSYEQYF | TGTGCCAGCAGCTTACCCCGACACAGCTCCTACGAGCAGTACTTC
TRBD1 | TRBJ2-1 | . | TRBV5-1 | CASSLAIGQGLVYEQFF | TGCGCCAGCAGCTTGGCCATAGGACAGGGTTTGGTCTATGAGCAGTTCTTC
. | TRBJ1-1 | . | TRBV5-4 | CASSARDTEAFF | TGTGCCAGCAGCGCAAGAGACACTGAAGCTTTCTTT
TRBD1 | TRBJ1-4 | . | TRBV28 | CASRSTGVSEKLFF | TGTGCCAGCAGATCGACAGGGGTGAGCGAAAAACTGTTTTTT
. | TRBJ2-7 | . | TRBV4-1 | CASSQGGGDYEQYF | TGCGCCAGCAGCCAAGGAGGGGGGGATTACGAGCAGTACTTC
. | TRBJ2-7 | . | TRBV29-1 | CSVGGRGEYEQYF | TGCAGCGTTGGAGGCCGAGGCGAATACGAGCAGTACTTC
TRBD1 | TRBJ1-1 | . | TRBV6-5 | CASSYAGQANTEAFF | TGTGCCAGCAGTTACGCAGGACAGGCGAACACTGAAGCTTTCTTT
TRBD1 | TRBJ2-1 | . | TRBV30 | CAWSVLRTGDYNEQFF | TGTGCCTGGAGTGTACTCAGGACAGGGGACTACAATGAGCAGTTCTTC
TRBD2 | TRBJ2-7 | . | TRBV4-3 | CASSQGDGLAGSYEQYF | TGCGCCAGCAGCCAAGGGGATGGACTAGCGGGCTCCTACGAGCAGTACTTC
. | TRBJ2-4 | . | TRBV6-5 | CASFGGAGLGIQYF | TGTGCCAGCTTCGGCGGGGCTGGATTGGGCATTCAGTACTTC
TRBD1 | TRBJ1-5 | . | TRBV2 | CASSTTGMGQPQHF | TGTGCCAGCAGTACGACAGGGATGGGGCAGCCCCAGCATTTT
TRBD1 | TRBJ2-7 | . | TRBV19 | CASSTRPRTGPHYEQYF | TGTGCCAGTAGTACCCGGCCAAGGACAGGACCCCACTACGAGCAGTACTTC
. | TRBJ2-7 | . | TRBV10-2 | CASRNTLRNTYEQYF | TGCGCCAGCAGAAACACCCTCAGAAATACCTACGAGCAGTACTTC
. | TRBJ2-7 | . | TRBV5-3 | CARSHKQDLSYEQYF | TGTGCCAGAAGCCACAAACAGGACCTCTCCTACGAGCAGTACTTC
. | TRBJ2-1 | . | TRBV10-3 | CAISPGDTYNEQFF | TGTGCCATCAGTCCGGGGGATACCTACAATGAGCAGTTCTTC
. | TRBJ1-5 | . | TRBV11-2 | CASSLGEDSPQHF | TGTGCCAGCAGCTTAGGAGAGGACAGCCCCCAGCATTTT
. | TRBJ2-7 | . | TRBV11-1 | CASSAHITGAYEQYF | TGTGCCAGCAGCGCCCACATCACAGGAGCCTACGAGCAGTACTTC
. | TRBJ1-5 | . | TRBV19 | CASSMEGSNQPQHF | TGTGCCAGTAGTATGGAGGGCTCCAATCAGCCCCAGCATTTT
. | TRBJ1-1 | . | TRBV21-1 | CASSKRGEGLDTEAFF | TGTGCCAGCAGCAAAAGAGGGGAGGGATTAGACACTGAAGCTTTCTTT
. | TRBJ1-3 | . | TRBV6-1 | CASSEFGEPSSGNTIYF | TGTGCCAGCAGTGAATTCGGGGAGCCCAGCTCTGGAAACACCATATATTTT